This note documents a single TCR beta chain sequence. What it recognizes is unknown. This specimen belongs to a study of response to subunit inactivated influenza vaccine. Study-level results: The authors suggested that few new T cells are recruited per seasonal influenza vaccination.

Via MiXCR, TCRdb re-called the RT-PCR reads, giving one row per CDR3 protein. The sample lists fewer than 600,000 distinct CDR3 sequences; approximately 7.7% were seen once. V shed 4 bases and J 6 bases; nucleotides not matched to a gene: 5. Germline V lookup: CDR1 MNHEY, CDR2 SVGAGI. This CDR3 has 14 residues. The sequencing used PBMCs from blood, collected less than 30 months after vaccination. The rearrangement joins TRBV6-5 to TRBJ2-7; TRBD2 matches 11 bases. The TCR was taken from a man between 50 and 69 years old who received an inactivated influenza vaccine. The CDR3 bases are TGTGCCAGCAGTTGGGGACTAGCGGATGGCGAGCAGTACTTC. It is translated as CASSWGLADGEQYF.